This is a list of T cell receptor beta chains from one sample in a study of regulatory T cells in long-lasting Graves disease. Each CDR3 protein is one row after TCRdb ran MiXCR on the multiplex PCR reads. The top ten hold about 38% of the sample, which has about 320,000 distinct CDR3 sequences, 15% to 20% seen once. The input for sequencing was peripheral blood mononuclear cells (PBMCs), taken at new diagnosis, from a patient treated with antithyroid drugs. These receptors were collected from a female donor with Graves disease. Each CDR3 is given with its conserved first and last residue. The D gene is left open where the match is weak. Clone size is given for some rows only: seen once, a few or many times, or a class if the clone is expanded.

clone size	D gene	V gene	J gene	CDR3 DNA	CDR3 protein
many	.	TRBV11-2	TRBJ1-2	TGTGCCAGCAGCTTAGTTTACTTCAATGGCTACACCTTC	CASSLVYFNGYTF
many	.	TRBV3-1	TRBJ2-3	TGTGCCAGCAGCCACCGAAACACAGATACGCAGTATTTT	CASSHRNTDTQYF
many	TRBD2	TRBV27	TRBJ2-1	TGTGCCATACGAAGAAAGCGGGAAGAAAGGGAGTTCTTC	CAIRRKREEREFF
few	TRBD2	TRBV6-1	TRBJ2-3	TGTGCCAGCAGACCGGGATCGCGGGGGAGTTCGGATACGCAGTATTTT	CASRPGSRGSSDTQYF
many	.	TRBV5-1	TRBJ2-7	TGCGCCAGCAGCCCGGGGGACTCCTACGAGCAGTACTTC	CASSPGDSYEQYF
many	TRBD2	TRBV20-1	TRBJ2-2	TGCAGTGCTAGAGAGTTAGCGGGATCGAACACCGGGGAGCTGTTTTTT	CSARELAGSNTGELFF
many	TRBD1	TRBV18	TRBJ1-1	TGTGCCAGCCGAATGCGGGACAGGAACACTGAAGCTTTCTTT	CASRMRDRNTEAFF
many	.	TRBV5-1	TRBJ1-1	TGTGCCAGCAGCTTGGCAGGCCCTATGAACACTGAAGCTTTCTTT	CASSLAGPMNTEAFF
many	TRBD2	TRBV6-1	TRBJ2-7	TGTGCCAGCAGCCCACGGAGTAGCGGGAGTTACGAGCAGTACTTC	CASSPRSSGSYEQYF
many	.	TRBV30	TRBJ2-1	TGTGCCTGGAGAAGGGACTCCTACAATGAGCAGTTCTTC	CAWRRDSYNEQFF
few	.	TRBV24-1	TRBJ1-5	TGTGCCACCAGTGATTTTCAGTGGCAGAGCAATCAGCCCCAGCATTTT	CATSDFQWQSNQPQHF
many	.	TRBV15	TRBJ2-7	TGTGCCACCAGCAGAGCTCGGGATCTTTTATACGAGCAGTACTTC	CATSRARDLLYEQYF
many	.	TRBV20-1	TRBJ2-1	TGCAGTGCCGCAACCGGGTCTAAAGCCAGGGAGCAGTTCTTC	CSAATGSKAREQFF
.	.	TRBV11-3	TRBJ1-6	TGTGCCAGCAGCTTCGGGGACTTGGGTTCACCCCTCCACTTT	CASSFGDLGSPLHF
.	.	TRBV5-1	TRBJ1-5	TGCGCCAGCAGCTTGGGTGAGGGGGGGCCCAATCAGCCCCAGCATTTT	CASSLGEGGPNQPQHF
many	.	TRBV3-1	TRBJ2-7	TGTGCCAGCAGCCAAGGGACAGCCTACGAGCAGTACTTC	CASSQGTAYEQYF
many	.	TRBV12-3/TRBV12-4	TRBJ2-3	TGTGCCAGCGGCAGAACAGATACGCAGTATTTT	CASGRTDTQYF
many	TRBD2	TRBV20-1	TRBJ2-3	TGCAGTGCTAAGCGGGAGGGCCCAGATACGCAGTATTTT	CSAKREGPDTQYF
.	.	TRBV19	TRBJ2-1	TGTGCCAGTATGGGGCGGTGGTACAATGAGCAGTTATTC	CASMGRWYNEQLF
.	TRBD1	TRBV18	TRBJ2-7	TGTGCCAGCTCACCAAAGGGACAGGGATCGGTCGAGCAGTACTTC	CASSPKGQGSVEQYF
many	.	TRBV2	TRBJ2-7	TGTGCCAGCCAACCTCGGGACACTTCCTACGAGCAGTACTTC	CASQPRDTSYEQYF
many	.	TRBV6-5	TRBJ2-1	TGTGCCAGCAGTTCCCCGCCGATTAATGAGCAGTTCTTC	CASSSPPINEQFF
.	TRBD1	TRBV28	TRBJ1-2	TGTGCCAGCATCACGACAGGGTATGGGGGCTACACCTTC	CASITTGYGGYTF
.	TRBD2	TRBV7-9	TRBJ2-5	TGTGCCAGCAGCTCCTGGACTAGCGGGAGGCAAGAGACCCAGTACTTC	CASSSWTSGRQETQYF
many	TRBD2	TRBV10-3	TRBJ2-5	TGTGCCATCAGTGCGGGAGGAAAAGAGACCCAGTACTTC	CAISAGGKETQYF
few	TRBD1	TRBV11-2	TRBJ1-4	TGTGCCAGCAGCTTCGGACAGGTAGAAGAAAAACTGTTTTTT	CASSFGQVEEKLFF
few	.	TRBV9	TRBJ2-2	TGTGCCAGCAGCGCATTCGTCGGATACACCGGGGAGCTGTTTTTT	CASSAFVGYTGELFF
few	.	TRBV6-1	TRBJ1-3	TGTGCCAGCATCCTACACCCGGGGCCTGGAAACACCATATATTTT	CASILHPGPGNTIYF
many	.	TRBV6-5	TRBJ2-5	TGTGCCAGCAGTTACTTTGGACTAAAGGAGACCCAGTACTTC	CASSYFGLKETQYF
many	TRBD2	TRBV12-3/TRBV12-4	TRBJ2-7	TGTGCCAGCAGTTTATACCGGGGGGTAACCTACGAGCAGTACTTC	CASSLYRGVTYEQYF
many	TRBD2	TRBV11-3	TRBJ2-3	TGTGCCAGCAGCCTCCGACTAGCGGGAGGTGTGCATACGCAGTATTTT	CASSLRLAGGVHTQYF
.	TRBD1	TRBV19	TRBJ1-5	TGTGCCAGTAATTCCGGGACAGGACAAGCAAGGGAGCCCCAGCATTTT	CASNSGTGQAREPQHF
few	TRBD1	TRBV25-1	TRBJ2-7	TGTGCCAGCAGTGAACGACAGGGGAAGGCCTACGAGCAGTACTTC	CASSERQGKAYEQYF
many	.	TRBV5-1	TRBJ1-6	TGCGCCAGCAGCGACTCCCAGGGACCGAATTCACCCCTCCACTTT	CASSDSQGPNSPLHF
.	.	TRBV19	TRBJ2-6	TGTGTCAGTAAACCGACAGACTCTGGGGCCAACGTCCTGACTTTC	CVSKPTDSGANVLTF
few	.	TRBV7-3	TRBJ2-5	TGTGCCAGCAGCTTAAAGGGATTCCCCACAGAGACCCAGTACTTC	CASSLKGFPTETQYF
many	.	TRBV12-5	TRBJ2-2	TGTGCTAGTGCTCCGGGACGGAACACCGGGGAGCTGTTTTTT	CASAPGRNTGELFF
many	.	TRBV25-1	TRBJ1-4	TGTGCCAGCGGGATTTCAGGGGCTGGGCCTAATGAAAAACTGTTTTTT	CASGISGAGPNEKLFF
few	TRBD2	TRBV7-9	TRBJ2-7	TGTGCCAGCAGCATCGCCGGGACTAGCGGGGTAAACGAGCAGTACTTC	CASSIAGTSGVNEQYF
.	.	TRBV28	TRBJ1-6	TGTGCCAGCCGCCCCCCGGCAGGGAATAATTCACCCCTCCACTTT	CASRPPAGNNSPLHF
.	TRBD2	TRBV28	TRBJ2-7	TGTGCCAGCAGTTCAGGACTCGGGGGGACCACGAGGGAGCAGTACTTC	CASSSGLGGTTREQYF
.	TRBD1	TRBV9	TRBJ1-1	TGTGCCAGCAACGTGACAGGGGGAGCCACTGAAGCTTTCTTT	CASNVTGGATEAFF